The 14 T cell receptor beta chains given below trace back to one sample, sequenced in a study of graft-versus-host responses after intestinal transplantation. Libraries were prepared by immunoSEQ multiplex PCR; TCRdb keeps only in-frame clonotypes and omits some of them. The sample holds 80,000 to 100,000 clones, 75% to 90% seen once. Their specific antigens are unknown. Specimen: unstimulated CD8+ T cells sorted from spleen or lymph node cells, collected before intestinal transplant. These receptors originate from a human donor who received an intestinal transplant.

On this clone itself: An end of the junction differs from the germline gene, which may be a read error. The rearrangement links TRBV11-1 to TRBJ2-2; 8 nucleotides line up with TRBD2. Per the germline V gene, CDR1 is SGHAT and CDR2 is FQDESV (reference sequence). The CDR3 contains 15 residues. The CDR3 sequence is CANSFFGRGSGELFF. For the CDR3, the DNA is TGTGCCAACAGCTTTTTCGGGAGGGGCTCCGGGGAGCTGTTTTTT.

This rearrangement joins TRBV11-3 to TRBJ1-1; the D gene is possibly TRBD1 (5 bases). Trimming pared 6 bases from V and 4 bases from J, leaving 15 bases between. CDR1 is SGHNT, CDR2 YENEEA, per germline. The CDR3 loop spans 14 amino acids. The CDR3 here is CASRSNPGGTEAFF. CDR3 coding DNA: TGTGCCAGCAGATCTAACCCCGGGGGCACTGAAGCTTTCTTT.

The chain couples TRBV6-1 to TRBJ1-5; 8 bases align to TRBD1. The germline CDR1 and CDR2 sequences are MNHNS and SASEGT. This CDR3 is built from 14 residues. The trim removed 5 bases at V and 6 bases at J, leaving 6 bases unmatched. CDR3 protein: CASSIQGAVQPQHF. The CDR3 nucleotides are TGTGCCAGCAGTATTCAGGGGGCAGTTCAGCCCCAGCATTTT.

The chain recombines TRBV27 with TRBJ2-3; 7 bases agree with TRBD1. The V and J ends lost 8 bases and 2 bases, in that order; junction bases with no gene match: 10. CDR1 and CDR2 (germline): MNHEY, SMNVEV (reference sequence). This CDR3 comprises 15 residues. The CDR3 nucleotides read TGTGCCAGCTCGCTCCGCAGGGGGTACACAGATACGCAGTATTTT. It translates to CASSLRRGYTDTQYF.

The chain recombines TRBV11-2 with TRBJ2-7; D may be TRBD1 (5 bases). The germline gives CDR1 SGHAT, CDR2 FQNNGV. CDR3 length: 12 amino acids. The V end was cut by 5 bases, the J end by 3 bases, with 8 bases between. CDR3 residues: CASSLGHYEQYF. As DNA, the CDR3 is TGTGCCAGCAGCCTAGGACACTACGAGCAGTACTTC.

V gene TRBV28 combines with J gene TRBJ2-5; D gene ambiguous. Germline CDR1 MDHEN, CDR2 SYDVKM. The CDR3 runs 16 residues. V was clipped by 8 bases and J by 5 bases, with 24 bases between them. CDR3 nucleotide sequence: TGTGCCAGCTGCAAGTCCCTCGGCCATCGAAAGGAGACCCAGTACTTC. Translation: CASCKSLGHRKETQYF.

CDR3 sequence reads: CASSFRGADTQYF. The CDR3 DNA sequence: TGCGCCAGCAGCTTTAGGGGGGCAGATACGCAGTATTTT. The chain couples TRBV5-1 to TRBJ2-3; D may be TRBD1 or TRBD2 (6 bases each). The CDR3 sequence is 13 residues long. Germline CDR1 SGHRS, CDR2 YFSETQ. Trimming cost V 2 bases and J 4 bases, with 8 bases left between them.

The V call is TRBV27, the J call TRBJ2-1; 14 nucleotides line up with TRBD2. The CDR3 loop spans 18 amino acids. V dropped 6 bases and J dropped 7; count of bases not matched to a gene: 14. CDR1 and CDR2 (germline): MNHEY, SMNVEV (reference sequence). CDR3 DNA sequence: TGTGCCAGCAGCCGACTAGCGGGAGGGGGTTGGGGTGGGAATGAGCAGTTCTTC. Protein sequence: CASSRLAGGGWGGNEQFF.

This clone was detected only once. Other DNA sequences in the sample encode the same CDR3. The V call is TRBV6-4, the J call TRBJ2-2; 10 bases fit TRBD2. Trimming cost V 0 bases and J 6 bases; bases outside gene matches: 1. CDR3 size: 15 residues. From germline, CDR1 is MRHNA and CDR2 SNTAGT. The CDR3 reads CASSDSAGGPGELFF. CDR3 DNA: TGTGCCAGCAGTGACTCAGCGGGGGGGCCCGGGGAGCTGTTTTTT.

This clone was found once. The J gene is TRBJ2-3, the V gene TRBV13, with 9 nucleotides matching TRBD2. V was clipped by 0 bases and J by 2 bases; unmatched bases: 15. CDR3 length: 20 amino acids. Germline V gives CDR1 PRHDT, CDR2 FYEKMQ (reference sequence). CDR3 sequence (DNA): TGTGCCAGCAGCTTAGGGCGTAGAATAGCGGGGGCCCCGCTCACAGATACGCAGTATTTT. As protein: CASSLGRRIAGAPLTDTQYF.

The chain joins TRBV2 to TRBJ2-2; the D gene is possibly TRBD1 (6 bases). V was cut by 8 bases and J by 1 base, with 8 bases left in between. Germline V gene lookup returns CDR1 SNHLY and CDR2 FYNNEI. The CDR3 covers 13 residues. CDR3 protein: CASQTGNTGELFF. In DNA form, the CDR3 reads TGTGCCAGCCAGACAGGGAACACCGGGGAGCTGTTTTTT. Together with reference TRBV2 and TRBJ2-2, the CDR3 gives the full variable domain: EPEVTQTPSHQVTQMGQEVILRCVPISNHLYFYWYRQILGQKVEFLVSFYNNEISEKSEIFDDQFSVERPDGSNFTLKIRSTKLEDSAMYFCASQTGNTGELFFGEGSRLTVL.

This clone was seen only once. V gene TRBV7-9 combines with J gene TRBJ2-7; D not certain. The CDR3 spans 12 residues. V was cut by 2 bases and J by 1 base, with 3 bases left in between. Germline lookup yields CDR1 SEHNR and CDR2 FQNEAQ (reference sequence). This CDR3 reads CASSLRSYEQYF. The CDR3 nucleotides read TGTGCCAGCAGCTTACGGTCCTACGAGCAGTACTTC.

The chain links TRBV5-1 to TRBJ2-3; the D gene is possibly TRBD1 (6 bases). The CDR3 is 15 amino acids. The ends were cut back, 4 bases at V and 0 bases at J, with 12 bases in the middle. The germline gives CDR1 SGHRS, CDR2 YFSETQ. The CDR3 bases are TGCGCCAGCAGCCTTGAGACAGGAAGCACAGATACGCAGTATTTT. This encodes CASSLETGSTDTQYF.

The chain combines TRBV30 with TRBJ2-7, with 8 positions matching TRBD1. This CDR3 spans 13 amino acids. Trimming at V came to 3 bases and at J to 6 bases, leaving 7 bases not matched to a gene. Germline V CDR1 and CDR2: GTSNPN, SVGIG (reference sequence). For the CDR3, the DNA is TGTGCCTGGAGGCTTGGACAGGGCGGCGAGCAGTACTTC. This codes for CAWRLGQGGEQYF.